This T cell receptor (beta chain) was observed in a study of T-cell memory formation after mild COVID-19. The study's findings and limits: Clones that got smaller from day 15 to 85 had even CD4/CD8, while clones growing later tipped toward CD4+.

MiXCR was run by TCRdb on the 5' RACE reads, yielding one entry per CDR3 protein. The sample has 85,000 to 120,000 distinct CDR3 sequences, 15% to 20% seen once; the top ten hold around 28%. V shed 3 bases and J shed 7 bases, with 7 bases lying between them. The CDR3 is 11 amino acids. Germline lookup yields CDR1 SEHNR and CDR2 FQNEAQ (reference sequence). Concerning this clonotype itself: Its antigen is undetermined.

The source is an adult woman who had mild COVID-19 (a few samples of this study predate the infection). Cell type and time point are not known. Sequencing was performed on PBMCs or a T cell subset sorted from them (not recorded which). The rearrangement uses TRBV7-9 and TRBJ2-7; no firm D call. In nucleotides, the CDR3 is TGTGCCAGCAGCTTGGGCCGAGAGCAGTACTTC. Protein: CASSLGREQYF.